Each of the 27 T cell receptor beta chains below was sequenced from the same sample in a study of naive and memory T cell subsets. Reverse transcription of blood and skin TCR RNA was primed at alpha and beta constant regions. TCRdb processed the UMI-ligation and nested PCR reads anew with MiXCR; each CDR3 protein has one entry. The sample lists 15,000 to 20,000 distinct CDR3 sequences; 8.5% to 10% were seen once. Regarding treatment: skin biopsy from PPD injection site in Mantoux-positive individual. Reverse transcription used DNase-treated unsorted total RNA, aiming for roughly 1 to 1000 ng. Sample: skin, taken from a tuberculin skin test site. Receptor source: an adult in good health.

This clonotype was counted ten times or more. The V gene is TRBV28, the J gene TRBJ2-7, with TRBD2 matching over 10 bases. CDR1 and CDR2 from the germline V gene are MDHEN and SYDVKM. The CDR3 is 15 amino acids. V lost 1 base and J lost 3; bases outside the gene matches: 3. This CDR3 reads CASSLSASGSYEQYF. The CDR3 coding sequence is TGTGCCAGCAGTTTATCGGCTAGCGGGAGCTACGAGCAGTACTTC.

This clonotype was picked up many times. The V call is TRBV7-9, the J call TRBJ2-7; D possibly corresponds to TRBD2 (6 bases). The CDR3 covers 16 residues. Germline V lookup: CDR1 SEHNR, CDR2 FQNEAQ (reference sequence). V was cut by 1 base and J by 2 bases, with 15 bases left in between. The CDR3 nucleotides read TGTGCCAGCAGCTTAGTTAGCGGCAGAGACCCCTACGAGCAGTACTTC. Translated, it gives CASSLVSGRDPYEQYF.

V usage is TRBV20-1 and J usage is TRBJ2-1; no firm D call. With 4 bases removed from V and 3 bases from J, the gap between germline ends came to 10 bases. Looked up from germline, CDR1 is DFQATT and CDR2 is SNEGSKA (reference sequence). The length of the CDR3 is 13 residues. CDR3 region: CSATRIGYNEQFF. The CDR3 DNA sequence: TGCAGTGCTACAAGGATCGGCTACAATGAGCAGTTCTTC.

This clonotype has at least ten counts. The rearrangement links TRBV4-1 to TRBJ2-3, with TRBD1 matching 10 bases. With 4 bases clipped from V and 4 bases from J, the junction kept 14 bases outside the gene matches. The CDR3 extends over 18 amino acids. CDR1 is MGHRA, CDR2 YSYEKL, per germline. Here the CDR3 DNA reads TGCGCCAGCAGCCGCTTGGAGATCCGGGACAGGGGACCAGATACGCAGTATTTT. Translation gives CASSRLEIRDRGPDTQYF.

There are a few counts of this clonotype. The chain is built from TRBV12-3 or TRBV12-4 and TRBJ1-2, with D tentatively TRBD1 (5 bases). V dropped 2 bases and J dropped 4 bases, with 11 bases sitting between them. The CDR3 length is 14 residues. CDR3 DNA sequence: TGTGCCAGCAGTTTATGGCAGGGTTCCTATGGCTACACCTTC. Its protein product is CASSLWQGSYGYTF.

This clonotype was seen repeatedly, ten times or more. The CDR3 DNA reads as TGTGCCAGCAGTTTTATCCCGGGAGGTGAGCAGTTCTTC. Amino acid sequence: CASSFIPGGEQFF. The V and J genes are TRBV6-6 and TRBJ2-1, with 7 bases lining up with TRBD2. CDR1 is MNHNY, CDR2 SVGAGI, per germline (reference sequence). V shed 4 bases, J shed 9 bases, and the junction held 6 bases outside the gene matches. The CDR3 totals 13 residues.

The V and J genes are TRBV15 and TRBJ2-2; tentative D call: TRBD2 (6 bases). V was shortened by 6 bases and J by 4 bases, with 15 bases between the two germline ends. The CDR3 length is 15 residues. Germline loops: CDR1 LNHNV, CDR2 YYDKDF (reference sequence). The CDR3 region is CATSAAGGATGELFF. CDR3 DNA: TGTGCCACCAGTGCCGCCGGGGGAGCCACCGGGGAGCTGTTTTTT.

This clonotype is medium-sized (0.01 to 0.1%) by share. The chain combines TRBV18 with TRBJ1-2, with TRBD1 matching 11 bases. With 3 bases clipped from V and 8 bases from J, the junction kept 14 bases outside the gene matches. Germline lookup yields CDR1 KGHSH and CDR2 LQKENI. The CDR3 sequence is 17 residues long. CDR3 nucleotides: TGTGCCAGCTCACCCTCTGGACAGGGGGCTTTTTCGTGGGGCTACACCTTC. Translating it yields CASSPSGQGAFSWGYTF.

This clonotype was counted many times. The chain is built from TRBV5-6 and TRBJ2-1; D might be TRBD1 (6 bases). Trimming removed 1 base from V and 5 bases from J, with 10 bases in between. The CDR3 runs 14 residues. The germline CDR1 and CDR2 sequences are SGHDT and YYEEEE. CDR3 sequence: CASSLMGQHNEQFF. In nucleotides, the CDR3 is TGTGCCAGCAGCTTGATGGGACAACACAATGAGCAGTTCTTC.

The CDR3 nucleotides are TGTGCCAGCAGCTCCAATGGTAGCGGAGTGCGCCACGAGCAGTACTTC. It yields the protein CASSSNGSGVRHEQYF. The gene calls are TRBV7-3 and TRBJ2-7; D might be TRBD2 (6 bases). V lost 4 bases and J 5 bases, leaving 21 bases between the germline ends. The CDR3 consists of 16 residues. CDR1 is SGHTA, CDR2 FQGTGA, per germline.

This clonotype has ten or more counts. This chain links TRBV18 with TRBJ2-5; D unclear. Trimming stripped 5 bases from V and 9 bases from J, with 19 bases between. This CDR3 has 14 amino acids. Germline V CDR1 and CDR2: KGHSH, LQKENI. The CDR3 sequence is CASSSDPTAGSQYF. DNA of the CDR3: TGTGCCAGCTCATCGGACCCGACTGCTGGTTCCCAGTACTTC.

At least ten counts were recorded for this clonotype. The V call is TRBV5-1, the J call TRBJ2-5, with 12 bases identical to TRBD2. The germline CDR1 and CDR2 sequences are SGHRS and YFSETQ. J gave up 0 bases and V 4 bases, and 7 bases lay outside the gene matches. The CDR3 loop spans 17 amino acids. CDR3 nucleotide sequence: TGCGCCAGCAGCCTCGCTAGCGGGGGGGCCAACCAAGAGACCCAGTACTTC. Translation gives CASSLASGGANQETQYF.

As to this clonotype: With a much larger clone just one base away, this may be a read error. The rearrangement links TRBV12-3 or TRBV12-4 to TRBJ2-7; D remains unclear. V lost 5 bases to trimming and J lost 6 bases, with 11 bases between them. The CDR3 loop spans 12 amino acids. The DNA of the CDR3 is TGTGCCAGCAGTGGCGGCGGCTGCGAGCAGTACTTC. Its translation: CASSGGGCEQYF.

This clonotype was counted many times. J is TRBJ2-7 and V is TRBV28; D is uncertain. Per germline, CDR1 MDHEN and CDR2 SYDVKM. This CDR3 contains 16 residues. V lost 3 bases to trimming and J lost 2 bases, with 17 bases between them. The CDR3 region is CASSFPNDRATYEQYF. For the CDR3, the DNA is TGTGCCAGCAGTTTTCCCAATGACCGGGCCACCTACGAGCAGTACTTC.

The chain carries TRBV7-8 and TRBJ1-1, with 11 bases aligning to TRBD1. CDR1 SGHVS and CDR2 FQNEAQ come from the germline V gene. J gave up 5 bases and V 5 bases, and 4 bases lay outside the gene matches. The CDR3 sequence is 14 residues long. CDR3 in amino acids: CASSPDRGPTEAFF. The CDR3 DNA is TGTGCCAGCAGCCCGGACAGGGGGCCGACTGAAGCTTTCTTT.

In this sample, this clonotype turned up a few times. The chain employs TRBV10-3 and TRBJ1-5; a weak D match, TRBD1 (6 bases). The V gene's germline CDR1 is ENHRY and CDR2 SYGVKD. V lost 0 bases and J 0 bases, leaving 12 bases between the germline ends. The CDR3 consists of 17 residues. This chain's CDR3 is CAISESAGANSNQPQHF. In DNA form, the CDR3 reads TGTGCCATCAGTGAGTCTGCAGGGGCGAATAGCAATCAGCCCCAGCATTTT.

This clonotype has more than one count but fewer than ten. The chain carries TRBV30 and TRBJ1-6; 7 bases line up with TRBD1. Germline trimming cut 5 bases from V and 9 bases from J; bases unmatched to any gene: 7. The CDR3 extends over 13 amino acids. Germline assignment: CDR1 GTSNPN and CDR2 SVGIG (reference sequence). The CDR3 DNA is TGTGCCTGGGCCGGGACAGAACCTTCACCCCTCCACTTT. Translation: CAWAGTEPSPLHF.

In its sample, this clonotype was seen a few times. The V call is TRBV20-1, the J call TRBJ2-7; D unclear. CDR1 is DFQATT and CDR2 is SNEGSKA in the germline V gene (reference sequence). The CDR3 contains 17 residues. V lost 8 bases, J lost 2 bases, and 28 bases lay in between. The CDR3 nucleotides are TGCAGTCCCCTGGGTAGTCGGGCCTTTCGGTCAACCTACGAGCAGTACTTC. Translated, it gives CSPLGSRAFRSTYEQYF.

There are a few counts of this clonotype. The chain couples TRBV29-1 to TRBJ2-5, with 8 bases that match TRBD1. V shed 2 bases, J shed 5 bases, and the junction held 16 bases outside the gene matches. CDR1 is SQVTM and CDR2 is ANQGSEA in the germline V gene. The length of the CDR3 is 17 residues. The chain's CDR3 is CSVELQGGDRGRETQYF. CDR3 sequence (DNA): TGCAGCGTTGAATTACAAGGGGGAGACAGGGGAAGGGAGACCCAGTACTTC.

The chain employs TRBV4-1 and TRBJ1-4; maybe TRBD1 (6 bases). Germline V gene sequence: CDR1 MGHRA, CDR2 YSYEKL. V lost 4 bases and J lost 7, with 16 bases in between. The CDR3 has 15 amino acids. CDR3 in amino acids: CASSPGWTDGEKLFF. The CDR3 DNA is TGCGCCAGCAGCCCCGGATGGACAGATGGTGAAAAACTGTTTTTT.

This clonotype came up a few times. V gene TRBV12-3 or TRBV12-4 combines with J gene TRBJ1-5, with D possibly matching TRBD1 (5 bases). The CDR3 has 16 amino acids. V lost 4 bases, J lost 2 bases, and 15 bases lay in between. The CDR3: CASSSGGGTGNQPQHF. Written as DNA, the CDR3 is TGTGCCAGCAGTTCGGGGGGAGGGACGGGCAATCAGCCCCAGCATTTT.

Comment on this clonotype: This sequence may be a read error, since a much larger clone differs from it by one base. The chain couples TRBV4-3 to TRBJ2-6; maybe TRBD2 (6 bases). The CDR3 is 16 amino acids. Germline values: CDR1 LGHNA, CDR2 YSLEER. CDR3 amino acids: CASSQEQGTGANVRTF. CDR3 nucleotide sequence: TGCGCCAGCAGCCAAGAACAAGGGACTGGGGCCAACGTCCGGACTTTC.

In its sample, this clonotype is medium-sized (0.01 to 0.1%). The chain is built from TRBV2 and TRBJ1-5, with D uncertain. The CDR3 consists of 14 residues. The V end lost 8 bases, the J end lost 0 bases, and 11 bases lay between the germline ends. Germline V gene data show CDR1 as SNHLY and CDR2 as FYNNEI. CDR3 in DNA: TGTGCCAGCGCCAGGTTAAATAGCAATCAGCCCCAGCATTTT. Translation gives CASARLNSNQPQHF. Looking up the rest from reference TRBV2 and TRBJ1-5 gives the full variable domain: EPEVTQTPSHQVTQMGQEVILRCVPISNHLYFYWYRQILGQKVEFLVSFYNNEISEKSEIFDDQFSVERPDGSNFTLKIRSTKLEDSAMYFCASARLNSNQPQHFGDGTRLSIL.

This clonotype was seen ten or more times. The chain joins TRBV6-6 to TRBJ1-2, with 8 bases matching TRBD1. Looked up from germline, CDR1 is MNHNY and CDR2 is SVGAGI (reference sequence). The J segment lost 1 base and the V segment lost 11 bases, leaving 9 bases of the junction unmatched. This CDR3 contains 14 residues. CDR3 in DNA: TGTGCCGGCTTGTCCGGACAGGGTAACTATGGCTACACCTTC. It specifies CAGLSGQGNYGYTF.

This chain connects TRBV10-3 to TRBJ2-5; 7 nucleotides agree with TRBD1. Germline loops: CDR1 ENHRY, CDR2 SYGVKD. The CDR3 runs to 17 residues. The V and J ends lost 1 base and 2 bases, in that order; junction bases with no gene match: 10. CDR3 loop: CAISEYTGATDQETQYF. The CDR3 DNA follows: TGTGCCATCAGTGAGTACACAGGGGCGACGGATCAAGAGACCCAGTACTTC.

Of note for this clonotype: A single base separates this from a much larger clone, so it may be a read error. In DNA, the CDR3 is TGTGCCTGCGACAGGGGCCTTAGCACAAATACGCAGTATTTT. It codes for CACDRGLSTNTQYF. This chain joins TRBV30 and TRBJ2-3, with 8 bases aligning to TRBD1. This CDR3 has 14 residues. Germline V gene sequence: CDR1 GTSNPN, CDR2 SVGIG (reference sequence). Full variable domain (rest looked up from reference TRBV30 and TRBJ2-3): SQTIHQWPATLVQPVGSPLSLECTVEGTSNPNLYWYRQAAGRGLQLLFYSVGIGQISSEVPQNLSASRPQDRQFILSSKKLLLSDSGFYLCACDRGLSTNTQYFGPGTRLTVL.

Judged by abundance, this clonotype is medium-sized. This chain joins TRBV7-8 and TRBJ2-1; 9 bases are a match to TRBD2. Germline CDR1 reads SGHVS; CDR2 reads FQNEAQ. This CDR3 comprises 17 residues. The J segment lost 1 base and the V segment lost 5 bases, leaving 9 bases of the junction unmatched. CDR3 nucleotide sequence: TGTGCCAGCAGCCCTGGCCTGCTAGCGGGATCCTACAATGAGCAGTTCTTC. As protein: CASSPGLLAGSYNEQFF.